These 18 T cell receptor beta chains originate from one sample sequenced in a study of PD-1 blockade in classical Hodgkin lymphoma. All the patients suffered relapse after autologous stem cell transplantation, and brentuximab vedotin exposure differed. Clones were read by immunoSEQ multiplex PCR, and TCRdb kept only the in-frame ones, dropping some. The data show some 93,000 clones, 80% to 95% seen once. This material consisted of peripheral blood mononuclear cells (PBMCs), taken at baseline. These receptors all come from a human donor with classical Hodgkin lymphoma.

This chain uses TRBV13 with TRBJ2-2; TRBD2 is a possible D gene (6 bases). The CDR3 sequence is 18 residues long. Per the germline V gene, CDR1 is PRHDT and CDR2 is FYEKMQ (reference sequence). Deletions cut 3 bases from V and 0 bases from J, with 17 bases between. The CDR3, as DNA: TGTGCCAGCAGCTTCCCCTCGACTAGGCCCTCGAACACCGGGGAGCTGTTTTTT. It codes for CASSFPSTRPSNTGELFF.

The chain is built from TRBV27 and TRBJ2-2; TRBD2 agrees at 8 bases. The CDR3 runs 14 residues. V was pared by 8 bases and J by 2 bases, with 4 bases of the junction left unmatched. Germline assignment: CDR1 MNHEY and CDR2 SMNVEV (reference sequence). CDR3 DNA sequence: TGTGCCAGCGGCGGGAGGTTAAACACCGGGGAGCTGTTTTTT. Protein: CASGGRLNTGELFF.

The gene calls are TRBV6-1 and TRBJ2-1; possibly TRBD1 for D (6 bases). This CDR3 has 16 amino acids. Germline CDR1 MNHNS, CDR2 SASEGT. V was cut by 4 bases and J by 6 bases, with 19 bases left in between. The CDR3 region is CASSVMVGQPFNEQFF. The CDR3 DNA follows: TGTGCCAGCAGTGTAATGGTTGGACAGCCCTTCAATGAGCAGTTCTTC.

The J gene is TRBJ2-7, the V gene TRBV28; 9 bases line up with TRBD2. There are 20 residues in the CDR3. Germline lookup yields CDR1 MDHEN and CDR2 SYDVKM. The ends lost 7 bases at V and 4 bases at J; junction bases unmatched: 26. In DNA form, the CDR3 reads TGTGCCAGCATTACAAACGGGCTGGGGCGGGACCTAGCGGGAACATACGAGCAGTACTTC. The encoded protein is CASITNGLGRDLAGTYEQYF.

This CDR3 is CSVTGQGAEQYF. The CDR3 coding sequence is TGCAGCGTCACGGGACAGGGGGCCGAGCAGTACTTC. The rearrangement links TRBV29-1 to TRBJ2-7; the match to TRBD1 covers 12 bases. J was trimmed by 6 bases and V by 6 bases; bases with no gene match: 3. The CDR3 consists of 12 residues. Germline assignment: CDR1 SQVTM and CDR2 ANQGSEA.

J is TRBJ2-5 and V is TRBV9, with 14 bases fitting TRBD2. The J segment lost 5 bases and the V segment lost 3 bases, leaving 9 bases of the junction unmatched. CDR1 is SGDLS and CDR2 is YYNGEE in the germline V gene. The CDR3 covers 17 residues. The CDR3 DNA reads as TGTGCCAGCAGCGCGGAGGGACTAGCGGGAGTCTATGAGACCCAGTACTTC. It yields the protein CASSAEGLAGVYETQYF.

This chain connects TRBV6-1 to TRBJ2-7; D possibly corresponds to TRBD2 (5 bases). V lost 4 bases and J lost 5, with 12 bases in between. The CDR3 loop spans 13 amino acids. Germline CDR1 is MNHNS and CDR2 is SASEGT. CDR3 bases: TGTGCCAGCAGTGTGGTGGGAGTAAACGAGCAGTACTTC. Translation gives CASSVVGVNEQYF.

The V call is TRBV7-6, the J call TRBJ2-1; 10 positions match TRBD2. CDR3 length: 15 amino acids. CDR1 and CDR2 (germline): SGHVS, FNYEAQ. The trim removed 2 bases at V and 9 bases at J, leaving 7 bases unmatched. In DNA, the CDR3 is TGTGCCAGCAGCTTACAGCTAGCGGGAGAGAGTGAGCAGTTCTTC. This gives the protein CASSLQLAGESEQFF. The full variable domain, in which reference TRBV7-6 and TRBJ2-1 provide the parts outside the CDR3, is GAGVSQSPRYKVTKRGQDVALRCDPISGHVSLYWYRQALGQGPEFLTYFNYEAQQDKSGLPNDRFSAERPEGSISTLTIQRTEQRDSAMYRCASSLQLAGESEQFFGPGTRLTVL.

The chain couples TRBV9 to TRBJ2-3; 9 bases are a match to TRBD2. Germline loops: CDR1 SGDLS, CDR2 YYNGEE. J was trimmed by 2 bases and V by 3 bases; bases with no gene match: 4. The CDR3 covers 15 residues. The CDR3 DNA sequence: TGTGCCAGCAGCGCACTAGCGGGTACCACAGATACGCAGTATTTT. Amino acids: CASSALAGTTDTQYF.

The DNA of the CDR3 is TGTGCCAGCAGTCCCGGCACCGGATATAGCAATGAGCAGTTCTTC. It codes for CASSPGTGYSNEQFF. This chain joins TRBV5-6 and TRBJ2-1; D gene ambiguous. With 5 bases removed from V and 6 bases from J, the gap between germline ends came to 18 bases. CDR1 is SGHDT, CDR2 YYEEEE, per germline. The CDR3 loop spans 15 amino acids.

CDR3: CASSQEGPGSREKLFF. For the CDR3, the DNA is TGCGCCAGCAGCCAAGAGGGGCCCGGGTCCCGTGAAAAACTGTTTTTT. The rearrangement links TRBV4-1 to TRBJ1-4; TRBD1 might be the D (5 bases). V was shortened by 0 bases and J by 7 bases, with 15 bases between the two germline ends. The CDR3 has 16 residues. Germline V gene sequence: CDR1 MGHRA, CDR2 YSYEKL.

The chain is built from TRBV4-2 and TRBJ1-4; D not resolved. This CDR3 has 16 residues. The germline CDR1 and CDR2 sequences are LGHNA and YNFKEQ. Trimming shortened V by 0 bases and J by 3 bases, and 11 bases separated the two germline ends. CDR3 in DNA: TGTGCCAGCAGCCAAGACGAGGGCGGCGCTAATGAAAAACTGTTTTTT. It translates to CASSQDEGGANEKLFF.

This clone is a singleton in its sample. The chain couples TRBV5-1 to TRBJ2-5; 13 bases are a match to TRBD2. The trim removed 1 base at V and 2 bases at J, leaving 5 bases unmatched. CDR1 and CDR2 (germline): SGHRS, YFSETQ. CDR3 size: 17 residues. CDR3 in DNA: TGCGCCAGCAGCTTGTGGGGACTAGCGGGGAATCAAGAGACCCAGTACTTC. Its translation is CASSLWGLAGNQETQYF.

This chain connects TRBV4-1 to TRBJ1-3; 7 nucleotides match TRBD1. Germline V CDR1 and CDR2: MGHRA, YSYEKL. V shed 3 bases and J 0 bases; nucleotides not matched to a gene: 8. The CDR3 spans 17 residues. CDR3 nucleotides: TGCGCCAGCAGCCATACGCTCCGGGACAGCTCTGGAAACACCATATATTTT. Its protein is CASSHTLRDSSGNTIYF.

The chain employs TRBV11-2 and TRBJ2-3; no firm D call. The CDR3 runs 14 residues. The ends were cut back, 5 bases at V and 4 bases at J, with 13 bases in the middle. Germline assignment: CDR1 SGHAT and CDR2 FQNNGV. Written as DNA, the CDR3 is TGTGCCAGCAGCCACCCCCTTCGGGCAGATACGCAGTATTTT. The encoded protein is CASSHPLRADTQYF.

This clone was observed a single time. The CDR3 loop reads CAISEQTSGSTNEQFF. The CDR3 DNA reads TGTGCCATCAGTGAACAGACTAGCGGATCTACGAATGAGCAGTTCTTC. This chain connects TRBV10-3 to TRBJ2-1, with TRBD2 matching 9 bases. V shed 3 bases, J shed 7 bases, and the junction held 10 bases outside the gene matches. CDR3 length: 16 residues. The germline gives CDR1 ENHRY, CDR2 SYGVKD.

CDR3 region: CASSLGLAGVRSSYNEQFF. In DNA form, the CDR3 reads TGCGCCAGCAGCTTGGGGCTAGCGGGAGTCAGAAGCTCCTACAATGAGCAGTTCTTC. The gene calls are TRBV5-1 and TRBJ2-1; 10 bases align to TRBD2. CDR3 length equals 19 residues. Per the germline V gene, CDR1 is SGHRS and CDR2 is YFSETQ. Losses at the gene ends were 0 bases for V and 0 bases for J; bases not matched to a gene: 9.

The chain combines TRBV9 with TRBJ2-3; 10 bases are a match to TRBD2. This CDR3 has 19 amino acids. Germline values: CDR1 SGDLS, CDR2 YYNGEE. Germline trimming cut 0 bases from V and 0 bases from J; bases unmatched to any gene: 10. The DNA of the CDR3 is TGTGCCAGCAGCGTAGCTAGCGGGAGAGGGGCCCCTAGCACAGATACGCAGTATTTT. It specifies CASSVASGRGAPSTDTQYF.